Each of the 13 T cell receptor beta chains below was sequenced from the same sample in a study of T cell repertoires in ileal Crohn's disease. Sequencing was performed with immunoSEQ multiplex PCR; in TCRdb, only in-frame clones are kept and a portion is missing. Of 6,000 to 8,000 clones detected, around four fifths appear once; the ten largest clones hold just under 3%. The sequenced sample consisted of ileal tissue. These TCRs come from an adult with Crohn's disease.

A few counts support this clone. This chain uses TRBV5-4 with TRBJ2-2; TRBD1 is a possible D gene (5 bases). Germline V gene data show CDR1 as SGHNT and CDR2 as YYREEE (reference sequence). The CDR3 extends over 14 amino acids. Trimming removed 1 base at V and 4 bases at J, with 8 bases between. The CDR3 spells CASSLYRGTGELFF. CDR3 bases: TGTGCCAGCAGCTTGTATAGGGGCACCGGGGAGCTGTTTTTT.

The chain employs TRBV11-3 and TRBJ2-1; D is ambiguous. V lost 3 bases to trimming and J lost 4 bases, with 7 bases between them. The CDR3 loop spans 13 amino acids. Per the germline V gene, CDR1 is SGHNT and CDR2 is YENEEA. CDR3 protein: CASSLGRYNEQFF. For the CDR3, the DNA is TGTGCCAGCAGCTTGGGCAGGTACAATGAGCAGTTCTTC.

The rearrangement uses TRBV6-4 and TRBJ2-3, with 11 bases that match TRBD2. The CDR3 length is 16 residues. Per the germline V gene, CDR1 is MRHNA and CDR2 is SNTAGT. With 4 bases clipped from V and 3 bases from J, the junction kept 6 bases outside the gene matches. The chain's CDR3 is CASSGSGLAGTDTQYF. Here the CDR3 DNA reads TGTGCCAGCAGTGGCTCCGGACTAGCGGGTACAGATACGCAGTATTTT.

This clone turned up a few times. The chain links TRBV5-1 to TRBJ1-6; D is uncertain. Germline V gene sequence: CDR1 SGHRS, CDR2 YFSETQ. There are 13 residues in the CDR3. Deletions cut 5 bases from V and 9 bases from J, with 12 bases between. The CDR3 spells CASSQRVSSPLHF. For the CDR3, the DNA is TGCGCCAGCAGTCAGAGGGTTAGTTCACCCCTCCACTTT.

On this clone itself: The junction and the germline gene differ at one end; a read error may be behind it. Other DNA sequences from this sample encode an identical CDR3 as well. The genes are TRBV13 and TRBJ1-6; the D is unclear. This CDR3 has 15 residues. CDR1 is PRHDT, CDR2 FYEKMQ, per germline (reference sequence). The DNA for the CDR3 is TGTGCCAGCAGATCCAATGAGGGTTTCAATTCCCCCCTCCACTTT. It specifies CASRSNEGFNSPLHF.

The table lists this clone with a few counts. In DNA form, the CDR3 reads TGTGCCAGCAGTCTGGGGACTCGAGACACCGGGGAGCTGTTTTTT. Its translation: CASSLGTRDTGELFF. The V gene is TRBV6-5, the J gene TRBJ2-2; tentative D call: TRBD2 (6 bases). V lost 5 bases to trimming and J lost 3 bases, with 13 bases between them. Germline V gene sequence: CDR1 MNHEY, CDR2 SVGAGI. The CDR3 length is 15 residues.

This clone has just a few counts. The gene calls are TRBV6-5 and TRBJ1-1; 8 bases map to TRBD1. Germline V gene lookup returns CDR1 MNHEY and CDR2 SVGAGI. V lost 5 bases, J lost 1 base, and 3 bases stayed unmatched. The CDR3 extends over 14 amino acids. The CDR3 reads CASSTGGRNTEAFF. Written as DNA, the CDR3 is TGTGCCAGCAGTACAGGGGGGCGGAACACTGAAGCTTTCTTT.

This clone was seen only a few times. The rearrangement links TRBV11-2 to TRBJ2-5, with D possibly TRBD2 on 6 matching bases. CDR3 length equals 13 residues. Germline V CDR1 and CDR2: SGHAT, FQNNGV. Trimming cost V 5 bases and J 5 bases, with 12 bases left between them. For the CDR3, the DNA is TGTGCCAGCAGCCCGGGAGTGCGGGAGACCCAGTACTTC. Protein sequence: CASSPGVRETQYF.

The rearrangement joins TRBV5-1 to TRBJ2-1; TRBD1 agrees at 8 bases. V trimming: 3 bases; J trimming: 4 bases; junction bases outside the gene matches: 3. Germline CDR1 reads SGHRS; CDR2 reads YFSETQ. The CDR3 sequence is 14 residues long. The CDR3 sequence is CASSSDRVYNEQFF. The CDR3 DNA sequence: TGCGCCAGCAGCTCGGACAGGGTTTACAATGAGCAGTTCTTC.

This clone is a singleton in its sample. V is TRBV11-2 and J is TRBJ2-2; 11 bases are shared with TRBD2. The CDR3 has 17 amino acids. The ends lost 1 base at V and 7 bases at J; junction bases unmatched: 8. Germline V CDR1 and CDR2: SGHAT, FQNNGV. Written as DNA, the CDR3 is TGTGCCAGCAGCTTAGGTCCTAGCGGGGGGCCGGACGGGGAGCTGTTTTTT. It is translated as CASSLGPSGGPDGELFF. The full variable domain, completed using reference TRBV11-2 and TRBJ2-2, is EAGVAQSPRYKIIEKRQSVAFWCNPISGHATLYWYQQILGQGPKLLIQFQNNGVVDDSQLPKDRFSAERLKGVDSTLKIQPAKLEDSAVYLCASSLGPSGGPDGELFFGEGSRLTVL.

V gene TRBV5-1 combines with J gene TRBJ1-1; a possible D gene is TRBD1 (5 bases). The CDR3 consists of 14 residues. Trimming took 4 bases from V and 3 from J, leaving 13 bases between them. The germline gives CDR1 SGHRS, CDR2 YFSETQ. The CDR3 loop is CASSPGTVYTEAFF. CDR3 nucleotides: TGCGCCAGCAGCCCCGGGACTGTATACACTGAAGCTTTCTTT. The variable domain in full, completed from reference TRBV5-1 and TRBJ1-1, reads KAGVTQTPRYLIKTRGQQVTLSCSPISGHRSVSWYQQTPGQGLQFLFEYFSETQRNKGNFPGRFSGRQFSNSRSEMNVSTLELGDSALYLCASSPGTVYTEAFFGQGTRLTVV.

This chain uses TRBV30 with TRBJ2-7; 13 nucleotides agree with TRBD2. Germline trimming cut 5 bases from V and 6 bases from J; bases unmatched to any gene: 4. CDR3 length: 13 residues. Germline lookup yields CDR1 GTSNPN and CDR2 SVGIG (reference sequence). The CDR3 region has the DNA TGTGCCTGGGCTAGACTAGCGGGGGGCGAGCAGTACTTC. It translates to CAWARLAGGEQYF.

Written as DNA, the CDR3 is TGTGCCAGCAGCGTAGCTGCGGGAATGAAGGAAGAGACCCAGTACTTC. Translating it yields CASSVAAGMKEETQYF. The chain is built from TRBV9 and TRBJ2-5, with D perhaps TRBD2 (6 bases). The CDR3 is 16 amino acids. The germline V gene has CDR1 SGDLS and CDR2 YYNGEE. Trimming pared 0 bases from V and 3 bases from J, leaving 15 bases between.